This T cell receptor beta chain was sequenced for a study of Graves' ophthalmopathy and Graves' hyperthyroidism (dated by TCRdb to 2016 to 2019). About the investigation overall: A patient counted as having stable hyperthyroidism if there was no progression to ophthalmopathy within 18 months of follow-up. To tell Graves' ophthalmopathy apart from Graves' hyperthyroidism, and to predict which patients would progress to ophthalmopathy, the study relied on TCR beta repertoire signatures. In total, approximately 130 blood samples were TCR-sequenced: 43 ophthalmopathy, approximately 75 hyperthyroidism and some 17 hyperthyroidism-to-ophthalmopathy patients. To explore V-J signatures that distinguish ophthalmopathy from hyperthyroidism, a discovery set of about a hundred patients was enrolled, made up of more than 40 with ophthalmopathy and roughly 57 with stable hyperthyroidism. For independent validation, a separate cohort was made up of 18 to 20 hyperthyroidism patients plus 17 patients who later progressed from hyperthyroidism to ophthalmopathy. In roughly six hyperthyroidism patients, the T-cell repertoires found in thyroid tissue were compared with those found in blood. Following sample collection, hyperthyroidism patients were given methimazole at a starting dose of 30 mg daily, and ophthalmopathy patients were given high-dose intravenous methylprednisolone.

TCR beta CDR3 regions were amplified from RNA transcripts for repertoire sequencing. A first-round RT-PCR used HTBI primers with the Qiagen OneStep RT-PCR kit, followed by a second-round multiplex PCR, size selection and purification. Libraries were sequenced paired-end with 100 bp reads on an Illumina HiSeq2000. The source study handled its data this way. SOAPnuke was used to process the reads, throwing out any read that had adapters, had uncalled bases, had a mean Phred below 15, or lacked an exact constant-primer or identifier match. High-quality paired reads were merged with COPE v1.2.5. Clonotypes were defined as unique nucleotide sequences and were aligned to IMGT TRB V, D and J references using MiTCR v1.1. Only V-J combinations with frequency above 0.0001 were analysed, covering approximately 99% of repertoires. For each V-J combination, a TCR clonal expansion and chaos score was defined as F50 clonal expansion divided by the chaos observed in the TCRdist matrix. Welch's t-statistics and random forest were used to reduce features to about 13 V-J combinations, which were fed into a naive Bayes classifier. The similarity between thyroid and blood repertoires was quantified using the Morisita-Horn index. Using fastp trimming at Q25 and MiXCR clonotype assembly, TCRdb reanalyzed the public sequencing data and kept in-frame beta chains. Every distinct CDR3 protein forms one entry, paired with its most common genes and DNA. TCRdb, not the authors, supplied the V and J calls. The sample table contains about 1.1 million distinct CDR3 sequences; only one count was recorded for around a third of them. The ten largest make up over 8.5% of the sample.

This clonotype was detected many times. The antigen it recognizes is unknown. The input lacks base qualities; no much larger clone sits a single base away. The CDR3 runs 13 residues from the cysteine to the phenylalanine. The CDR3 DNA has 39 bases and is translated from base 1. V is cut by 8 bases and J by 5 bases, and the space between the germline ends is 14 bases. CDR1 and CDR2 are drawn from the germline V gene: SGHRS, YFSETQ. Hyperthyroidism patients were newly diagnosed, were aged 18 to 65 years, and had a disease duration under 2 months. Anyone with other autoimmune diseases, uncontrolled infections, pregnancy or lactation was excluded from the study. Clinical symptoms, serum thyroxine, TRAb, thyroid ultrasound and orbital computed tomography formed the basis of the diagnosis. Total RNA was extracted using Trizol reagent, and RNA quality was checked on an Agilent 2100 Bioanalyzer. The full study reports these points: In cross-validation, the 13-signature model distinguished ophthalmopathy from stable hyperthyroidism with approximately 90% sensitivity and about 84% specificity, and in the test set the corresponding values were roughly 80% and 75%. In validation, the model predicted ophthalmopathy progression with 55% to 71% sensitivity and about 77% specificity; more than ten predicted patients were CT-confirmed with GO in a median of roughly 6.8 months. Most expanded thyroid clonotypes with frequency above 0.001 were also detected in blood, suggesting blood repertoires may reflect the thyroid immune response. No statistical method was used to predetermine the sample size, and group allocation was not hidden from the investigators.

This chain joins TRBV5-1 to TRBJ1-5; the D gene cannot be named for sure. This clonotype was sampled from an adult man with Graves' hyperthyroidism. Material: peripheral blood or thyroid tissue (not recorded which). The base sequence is TGCGCCAGTGCGAAGGGCATTGATCAGCCCCAGCATTTT. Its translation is CASAKGIDQPQHF.